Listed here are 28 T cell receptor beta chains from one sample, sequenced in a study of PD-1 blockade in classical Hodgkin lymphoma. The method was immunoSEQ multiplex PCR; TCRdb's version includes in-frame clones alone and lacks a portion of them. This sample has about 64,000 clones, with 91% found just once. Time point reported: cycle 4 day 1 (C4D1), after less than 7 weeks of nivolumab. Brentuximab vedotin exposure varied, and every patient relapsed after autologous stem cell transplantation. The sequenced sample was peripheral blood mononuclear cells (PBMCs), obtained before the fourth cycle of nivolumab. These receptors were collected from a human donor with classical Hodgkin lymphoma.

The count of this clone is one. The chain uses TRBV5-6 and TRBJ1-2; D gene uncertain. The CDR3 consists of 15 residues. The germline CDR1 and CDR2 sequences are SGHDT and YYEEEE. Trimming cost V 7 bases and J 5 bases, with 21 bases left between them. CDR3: CASGSREALPYGYTF. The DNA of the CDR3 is TGTGCCAGCGGATCGAGGGAGGCCCTCCCTTATGGCTACACCTTC.

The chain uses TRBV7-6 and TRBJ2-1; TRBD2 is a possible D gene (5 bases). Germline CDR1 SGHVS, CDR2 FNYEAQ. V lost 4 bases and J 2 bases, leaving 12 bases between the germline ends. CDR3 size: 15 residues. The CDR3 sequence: CASSSLFGTYNEQFF. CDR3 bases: TGTGCCAGCAGCTCATTATTCGGGACCTACAATGAGCAGTTCTTC.

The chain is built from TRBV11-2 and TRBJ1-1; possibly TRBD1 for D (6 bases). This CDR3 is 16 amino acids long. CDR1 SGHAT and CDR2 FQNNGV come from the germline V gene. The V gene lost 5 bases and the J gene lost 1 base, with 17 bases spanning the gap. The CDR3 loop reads CASSNPLGGGNTEAFF. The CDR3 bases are TGTGCCAGCAGCAACCCTTTAGGGGGTGGGAACACTGAAGCTTTCTTT. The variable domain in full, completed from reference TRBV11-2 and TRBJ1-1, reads EAGVAQSPRYKIIEKRQSVAFWCNPISGHATLYWYQQILGQGPKLLIQFQNNGVVDDSQLPKDRFSAERLKGVDSTLKIQPAKLEDSAVYLCASSNPLGGGNTEAFFGQGTRLTVV.

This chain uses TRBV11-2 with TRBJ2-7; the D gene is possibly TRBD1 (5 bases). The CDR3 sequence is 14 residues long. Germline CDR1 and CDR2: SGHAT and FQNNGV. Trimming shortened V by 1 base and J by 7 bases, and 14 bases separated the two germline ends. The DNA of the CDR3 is TGTGCCAGCAGCTTAGGGGTAGGGGTTTCGGAGCAGTACTTC. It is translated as CASSLGVGVSEQYF.

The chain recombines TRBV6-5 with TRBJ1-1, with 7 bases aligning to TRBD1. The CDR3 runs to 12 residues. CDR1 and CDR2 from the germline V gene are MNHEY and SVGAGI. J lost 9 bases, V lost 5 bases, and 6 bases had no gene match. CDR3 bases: TGTGCCAGCAGTCCTCCGGGACAGAAAGCTTTCTTT. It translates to CASSPPGQKAFF.

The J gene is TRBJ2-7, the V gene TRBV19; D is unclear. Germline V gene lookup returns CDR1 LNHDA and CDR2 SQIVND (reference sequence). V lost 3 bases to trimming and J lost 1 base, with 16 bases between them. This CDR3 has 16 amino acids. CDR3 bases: TGTGCCAGTAGTATCGGCGGCAGGCGAGGATCCTACGAGCAGTACTTC. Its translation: CASSIGGRRGSYEQYF. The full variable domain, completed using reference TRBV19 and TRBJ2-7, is DGGITQSPKYLFRKEGQNVTLSCEQNLNHDAMYWYRQDPGQGLRLIYYSQIVNDFQKGDIAEGYSVSREKKESFPLTVTSAQKNPTAFYLCASSIGGRRGSYEQYFGPGTRLTVT.

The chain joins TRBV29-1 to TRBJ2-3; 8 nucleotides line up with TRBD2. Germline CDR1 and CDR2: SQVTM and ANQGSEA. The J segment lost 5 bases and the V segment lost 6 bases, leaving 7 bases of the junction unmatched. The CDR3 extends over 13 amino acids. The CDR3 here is CSVELAGRDTQYF. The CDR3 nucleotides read TGCAGCGTAGAATTAGCGGGGAGAGATACGCAGTATTTT.

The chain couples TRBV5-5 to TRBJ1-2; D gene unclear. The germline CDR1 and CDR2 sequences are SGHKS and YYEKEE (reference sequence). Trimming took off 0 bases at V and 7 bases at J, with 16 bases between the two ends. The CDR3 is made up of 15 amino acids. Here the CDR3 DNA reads TGTGCCAGCAGCTTGGGGCCGCCGGGAGAGGGTGGCTACACCTTC. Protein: CASSLGPPGEGGYTF.

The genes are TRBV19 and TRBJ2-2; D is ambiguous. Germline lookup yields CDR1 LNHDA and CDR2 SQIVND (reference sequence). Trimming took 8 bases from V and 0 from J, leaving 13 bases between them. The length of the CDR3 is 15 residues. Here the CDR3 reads CASQVGVANTGELFF. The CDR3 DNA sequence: TGTGCCAGTCAGGTAGGAGTGGCGAACACCGGGGAGCTGTTTTTT.

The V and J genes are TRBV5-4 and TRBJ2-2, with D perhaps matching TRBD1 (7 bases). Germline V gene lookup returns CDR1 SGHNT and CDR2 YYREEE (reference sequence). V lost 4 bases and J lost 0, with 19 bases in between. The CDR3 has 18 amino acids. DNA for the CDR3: TGTGCCAGCAGCCAGGGAGGATTGACAGGGACGAACACCGGGGAGCTGTTTTTT. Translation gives CASSQGGLTGTNTGELFF.

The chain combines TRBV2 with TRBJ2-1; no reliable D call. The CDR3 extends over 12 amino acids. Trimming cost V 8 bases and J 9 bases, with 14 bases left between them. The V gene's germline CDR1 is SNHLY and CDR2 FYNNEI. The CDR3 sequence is CASLGSRVEQFF. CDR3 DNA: TGTGCCAGCCTCGGCAGTAGAGTTGAGCAGTTCTTC.

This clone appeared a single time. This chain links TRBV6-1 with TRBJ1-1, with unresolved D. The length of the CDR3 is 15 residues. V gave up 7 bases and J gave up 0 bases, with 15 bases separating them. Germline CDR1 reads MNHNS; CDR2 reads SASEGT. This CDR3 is CASIMVTIMNTEAFF. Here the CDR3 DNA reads TGTGCCAGCATAATGGTCACGATTATGAACACTGAAGCTTTCTTT.

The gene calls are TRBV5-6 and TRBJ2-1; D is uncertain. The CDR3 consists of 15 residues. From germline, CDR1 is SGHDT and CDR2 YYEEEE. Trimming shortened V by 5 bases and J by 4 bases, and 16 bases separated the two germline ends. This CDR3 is CASRYLDSLYNEQFF. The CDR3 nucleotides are TGTGCCAGCAGATATTTGGATTCTCTGTACAATGAGCAGTTCTTC.

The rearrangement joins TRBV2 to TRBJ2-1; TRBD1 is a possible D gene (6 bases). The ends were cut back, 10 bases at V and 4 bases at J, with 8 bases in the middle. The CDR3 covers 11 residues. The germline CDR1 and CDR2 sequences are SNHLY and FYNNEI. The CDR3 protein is CAKTGYNEQFF. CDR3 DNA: TGTGCCAAGACAGGTTACAATGAGCAGTTCTTC.

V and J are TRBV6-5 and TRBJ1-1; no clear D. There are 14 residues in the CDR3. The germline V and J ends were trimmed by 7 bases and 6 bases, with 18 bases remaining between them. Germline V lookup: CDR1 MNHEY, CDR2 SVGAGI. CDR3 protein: CASKEVILMSEAFF. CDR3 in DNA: TGTGCCAGCAAGGAGGTTATTTTGATGTCTGAAGCTTTCTTT.

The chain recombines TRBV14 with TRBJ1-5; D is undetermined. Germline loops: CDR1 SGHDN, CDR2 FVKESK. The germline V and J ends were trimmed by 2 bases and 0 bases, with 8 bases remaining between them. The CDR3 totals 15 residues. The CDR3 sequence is CASSQSGLSNQPQHF. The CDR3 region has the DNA TGTGCCAGCAGCCAATCGGGCCTTAGCAATCAGCCCCAGCATTTT.

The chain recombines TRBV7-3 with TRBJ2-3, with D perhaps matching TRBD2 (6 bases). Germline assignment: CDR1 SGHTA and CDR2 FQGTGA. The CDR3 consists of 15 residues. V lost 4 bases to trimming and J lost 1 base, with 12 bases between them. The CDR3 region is CASSYTGGGTDTQYF. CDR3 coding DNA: TGTGCCAGCAGCTACACCGGGGGAGGCACAGATACGCAGTATTTT.

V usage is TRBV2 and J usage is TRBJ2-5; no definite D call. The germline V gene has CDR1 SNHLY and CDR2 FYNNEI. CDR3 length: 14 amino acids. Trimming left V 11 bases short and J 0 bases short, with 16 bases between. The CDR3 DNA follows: TGTGCCCGGCGGTCCTCTCTTTACCAAGAGACCCAGTACTTC. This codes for CARRSSLYQETQYF.

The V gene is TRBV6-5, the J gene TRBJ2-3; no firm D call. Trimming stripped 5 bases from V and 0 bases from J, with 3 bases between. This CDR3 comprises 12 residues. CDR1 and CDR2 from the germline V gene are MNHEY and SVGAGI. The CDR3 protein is CASSGSTDTQYF. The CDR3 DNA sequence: TGTGCCAGCAGTGGTAGCACAGATACGCAGTATTTT.

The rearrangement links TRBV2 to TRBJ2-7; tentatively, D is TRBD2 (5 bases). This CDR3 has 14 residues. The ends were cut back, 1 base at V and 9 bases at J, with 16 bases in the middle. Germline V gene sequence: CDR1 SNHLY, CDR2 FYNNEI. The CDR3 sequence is CASSEEARVAGQYF. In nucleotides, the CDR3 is TGTGCCAGCAGTGAAGAGGCGCGAGTGGCGGGGCAGTACTTC.

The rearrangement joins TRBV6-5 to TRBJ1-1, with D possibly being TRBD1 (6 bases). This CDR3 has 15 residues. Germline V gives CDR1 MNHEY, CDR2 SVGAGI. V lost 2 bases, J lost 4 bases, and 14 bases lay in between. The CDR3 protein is CASSYQNDRSTEAFF. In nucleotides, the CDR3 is TGTGCCAGCAGTTACCAAAACGACAGGAGCACTGAAGCTTTCTTT.

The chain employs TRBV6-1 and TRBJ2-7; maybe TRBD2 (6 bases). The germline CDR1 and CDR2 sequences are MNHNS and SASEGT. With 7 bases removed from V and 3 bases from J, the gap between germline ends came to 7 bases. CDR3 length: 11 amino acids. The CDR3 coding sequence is TGTGCCAGCAAGGGACTCTACGAGCAGTACTTC. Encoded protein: CASKGLYEQYF.

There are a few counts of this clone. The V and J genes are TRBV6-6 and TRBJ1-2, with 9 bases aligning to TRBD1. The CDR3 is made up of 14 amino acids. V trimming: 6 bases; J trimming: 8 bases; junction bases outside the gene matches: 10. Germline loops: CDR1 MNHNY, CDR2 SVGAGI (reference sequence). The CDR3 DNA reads TGTGCCAGCAGAACGGGACAGGGATTAGGCGGCTACACCTTC. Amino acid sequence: CASRTGQGLGGYTF.

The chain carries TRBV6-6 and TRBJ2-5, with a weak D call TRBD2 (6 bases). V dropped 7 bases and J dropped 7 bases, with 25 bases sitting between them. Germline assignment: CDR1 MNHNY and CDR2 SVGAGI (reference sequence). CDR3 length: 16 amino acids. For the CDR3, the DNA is TGTGCCAGCACTCTAACTAGACTAGAGATAAAGGGGACCCAGTACTTC. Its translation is CASTLTRLEIKGTQYF.

The CDR3 DNA is TGTGCCTGGAGCGCCGGGACTAGCCGGTACTTC. This sequence encodes CAWSAGTSRYF. The chain joins TRBV30 to TRBJ2-7, with 9 bases fitting TRBD2. This CDR3 is built from 11 residues. V shed 3 bases and J 12 bases; nucleotides not matched to a gene: 6. Germline V gene sequence: CDR1 GTSNPN, CDR2 SVGIG (reference sequence). The whole variable domain, remainder taken from reference TRBV30 and TRBJ2-7, is SQTIHQWPATLVQPVGSPLSLECTVEGTSNPNLYWYRQAAGRGLQLLFYSVGIGQISSEVPQNLSASRPQDRQFILSSKKLLLSDSGFYLCAWSAGTSRYFGPGTRLTVT.

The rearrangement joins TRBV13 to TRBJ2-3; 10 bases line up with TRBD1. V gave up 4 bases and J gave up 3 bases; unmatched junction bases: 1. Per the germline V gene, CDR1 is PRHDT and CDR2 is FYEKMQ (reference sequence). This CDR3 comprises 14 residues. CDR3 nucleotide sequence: TGTGCCAGCAGCTCGGGACAGGGGACAGATACGCAGTATTTT. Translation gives CASSSGQGTDTQYF. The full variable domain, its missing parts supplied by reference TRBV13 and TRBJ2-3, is AAGVIQSPRHLIKEKRETATLKCYPIPRHDTVYWYQQGPGQDPQFLISFYEKMQSDKGSIPDRFSAQQFSDYHSELNMSSLELGDSALYFCASSSGQGTDTQYFGPGTRLTVL.

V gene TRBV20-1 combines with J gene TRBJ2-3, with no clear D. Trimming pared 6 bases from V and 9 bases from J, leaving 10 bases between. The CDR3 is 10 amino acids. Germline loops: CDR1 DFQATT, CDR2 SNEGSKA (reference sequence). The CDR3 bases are TGCAGTGCGGTCGGGCAAACGCAGTATTTT. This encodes CSAVGQTQYF.

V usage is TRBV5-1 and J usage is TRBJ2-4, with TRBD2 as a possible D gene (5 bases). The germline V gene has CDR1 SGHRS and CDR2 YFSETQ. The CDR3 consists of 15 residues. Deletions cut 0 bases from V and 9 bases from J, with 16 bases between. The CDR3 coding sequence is TGCGCCAGCAGCTTGGACGGCGGGCCGGGCGGCATTCAGTACTTC. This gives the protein CASSLDGGPGGIQYF.